The 23 T cell receptor beta chains listed next were all sequenced from one sample in a study of beta chain features in type 1 diabetes (dated by TCRdb to the late 2010s). The library relied on the immunoSEQ multiplex PCR assay. The entire isolated RNA was reverse transcribed using the High Capacity cDNA Reverse Transcription Kit, and thus expressed TCRB transcripts were sequenced. TCRdb retrieved this table from immuneACCESS and kept in-frame rearrangements only. Not all clones are present; in checked studies, unresolved V genes account for under half, and no reason is known for the remainder. This sample lists 130,000 or so clones; roughly 9.7% were detected once. 0.65% of the sample belongs to the ten largest clones. The sample consisted of central memory CD4+ T cells from blood. The receptor set was obtained from a woman in her thirties or forties in good health.

This clone has only a few counts. This sequence joins TRBV6-5 and TRBJ1-6, with a tentative D call TRBD1 (5 bases). With 5 bases removed from V and 14 bases from J, the gap between germline ends came to 10 bases. CDR3 length: 11 amino acids. CDR1 is MNHEY, CDR2 SVGAGI, per germline. CDR3 region: CASSDRVSLHF. CDR3 sequence (DNA): TGTGCCAGCAGTGACAGAGTGTCCCTCCACTTT.

This clone appeared a few times. The chain has TRBV5-6 and TRBJ1-6; 10 nucleotides agree with TRBD1. Germline loops: CDR1 SGHDT, CDR2 YYEEEE. CDR3 length: 15 amino acids. After removal of 5 bases from V and 11 bases from J, the junction contained 10 bases not matched to a gene. CDR3 nucleotide sequence: TGTGCCAGCAGGCGCTCCGGGACAGGGGATACACCCCTCCACTTT. Protein: CASRRSGTGDTPLHF.

The J gene is TRBJ2-1, the V gene TRBV2, with 9 bases that match TRBD2. Germline CDR1 reads SNHLY; CDR2 reads FYNNEI. With V trimmed by 4 bases and J by 6 bases, 4 bases remained unmatched. The CDR3 runs 14 residues. DNA of the CDR3: TGTGCCAGCAGTGGTGCGGGGGGGCCCAATGAGCAGTTCTTC. Translating it yields CASSGAGGPNEQFF.

The genes are TRBV7-9 and TRBJ2-3; 9 positions match TRBD2. CDR3 size: 13 residues. V shed 8 bases, J shed 3 bases, and the junction held 3 bases outside the gene matches. CDR1 is SEHNR, CDR2 FQNEAQ, per germline (reference sequence). DNA of the CDR3: TGTGCCAGCGAAGCGGGGGGAACAGATACGCAGTATTTT. Its translation is CASEAGGTDTQYF.

J is TRBJ1-1 and V is TRBV2, with D tentatively TRBD1 (5 bases). Looked up from germline, CDR1 is SNHLY and CDR2 is FYNNEI. CDR3 length: 13 residues. The CDR3 region has the DNA TGTGCATCTGCTGGGGCAGAAAACACTGAAGCTTTCTTT. Translation: CASAGAENTEAFF.

This clone appeared a few times. J is TRBJ2-3 and V is TRBV9; D not certain. The CDR3 is made up of 15 amino acids. CDR1 and CDR2 from the germline V gene are SGDLS and YYNGEE. V was clipped by 2 bases and J by 1 base, with 11 bases between them. The chain's CDR3 is CASSVSSSGTDTQYF. DNA of the CDR3: TGTGCCAGCAGCGTCTCGAGCTCCGGCACAGATACGCAGTATTTT.

This rearrangement joins TRBV11-3 to TRBJ2-5; D is unresolved. Germline V gene data show CDR1 as SGHNT and CDR2 as YENEEA. V shed 2 bases and J shed 7 bases, with 11 bases lying between them. The CDR3 has 13 amino acids. CDR3 sequence (DNA): TGTGCCAGCAGCTTAAGGCTACCGGGGACCCAGTACTTC. Its protein product is CASSLRLPGTQYF.

This clone turned up a few times. The rearrangement joins TRBV27 to TRBJ2-7, with 9 bases identical to TRBD2. From germline, CDR1 is MNHEY and CDR2 SMNVEV (reference sequence). The V and J ends lost 3 bases and 5 bases, in that order; junction bases with no gene match: 5. The CDR3 has 14 residues. Here the CDR3 DNA reads TGTGCCAGCAGTTTCTTTAGCGGGGGCGACGAGCAGTACTTC. Translating gives CASSFFSGGDEQYF.

This clone came up many times. This sample includes further DNA sequences coding for the same CDR3. This sequence joins TRBV18 and TRBJ1-1, with D possibly TRBD1 on 6 matching bases. Between the trimmed V and J ends, which lost 3 bases and 1 base, there was a span of 6 bases. CDR3 length equals 13 residues. Germline V gene data show CDR1 as KGHSH and CDR2 as LQKENI. The CDR3 sequence is CASSPGQNTEAFF. The CDR3 nucleotides read TGTGCCAGCTCACCGGGACAGAACACTGAAGCTTTCTTT.

The chain links TRBV6-1 to TRBJ2-3, with 9 positions matching TRBD2. The CDR3 extends over 16 amino acids. The germline V gene encodes CDR1 MNHNS and CDR2 SASEGT. J gave up 3 bases and V 0 bases, and 4 bases lay outside the gene matches. CDR3 in amino acids: CASSEARTSVTDTQYF. CDR3 nucleotide sequence: TGTGCCAGCAGTGAAGCCAGGACTAGCGTGACAGATACGCAGTATTTT.

This clone was seen a few times. The V and J genes are TRBV5-1 and TRBJ2-7; TRBD1 agrees at 8 bases. The germline V gene has CDR1 SGHRS and CDR2 YFSETQ. The CDR3 consists of 14 residues. V shed 2 bases, J shed 2 bases, and the junction held 3 bases outside the gene matches. The CDR3 DNA reads TGCGCCAGCAGCTTTAGGGGACAGGCCTACGAGCAGTACTTC. It encodes CASSFRGQAYEQYF.

In its sample, this clone was seen many times. This chain joins TRBV15 and TRBJ2-7; 7 bases line up with TRBD1. The CDR3 is 15 amino acids. CDR1 LNHNV and CDR2 YYDKDF come from the germline V gene (reference sequence). Losses at the gene ends were 0 bases for V and 3 bases for J; bases not matched to a gene: 5. The CDR3 region is CATSRERGGGYEQYF. CDR3 bases: TGTGCCACCAGCAGAGAAAGAGGGGGCGGCTACGAGCAGTACTTC.

The chain is built from TRBV5-1 and TRBJ2-5, with D possibly matching TRBD2 (6 bases). Trimming took off 4 bases at V and 4 bases at J, with 14 bases between the two ends. Germline V gives CDR1 SGHRS, CDR2 YFSETQ. The CDR3 loop spans 14 amino acids. The CDR3 nucleotides read TGCGCCAGCAGCCCCTCTTACGGGGGAGAGACCCAGTACTTC. Its protein is CASSPSYGGETQYF.

This clone has just a few counts. The J gene is TRBJ2-1, the V gene TRBV5-1; tentative D call: TRBD2 (6 bases). Deletions cut 5 bases from V and 0 bases from J, with 9 bases between. The CDR3 extends over 14 amino acids. Germline lookup yields CDR1 SGHRS and CDR2 YFSETQ. The CDR3 DNA sequence: TGCGCCAGCAGGGGACTCGCCTCCTACAATGAGCAGTTCTTC. Encoded protein: CASRGLASYNEQFF.

A few counts support this clone. The chain couples TRBV7-9 to TRBJ2-2; tentative D call: TRBD1 (6 bases). Trimming stripped 5 bases from V and 4 bases from J, with 11 bases between. Germline V gene lookup returns CDR1 SEHNR and CDR2 FQNEAQ (reference sequence). This CDR3 comprises 14 residues. CDR3 DNA: TGTGCCAGCAGCGTAACAGGGCTCACCGGGGAGCTGTTTTTT. Translation: CASSVTGLTGELFF.

The rearrangement links TRBV19 to TRBJ2-5, with a possible D match to TRBD2 (5 bases). Trimming left V 3 bases short and J 7 bases short, with 15 bases between. Germline CDR1 reads LNHDA; CDR2 reads SQIVND (reference sequence). The CDR3 length is 14 residues. CDR3 in amino acids: CASSIGQIEGTQYF. CDR3 bases: TGTGCCAGTAGTATCGGCCAGATAGAGGGGACCCAGTACTTC.

The rearrangement links TRBV5-1 to TRBJ2-5; 7 bases fit TRBD2. The length of the CDR3 is 15 residues. The germline V gene encodes CDR1 SGHRS and CDR2 YFSETQ. J gave up 2 bases and V 0 bases, and 4 bases lay outside the gene matches. Written as DNA, the CDR3 is TGCGCCAGCAGCTTGGGGGGAGGGCGTCAAGAGACCCAGTACTTC. This codes for CASSLGGGRQETQYF.

This clone appeared many times. The chain links TRBV4-3 to TRBJ2-2, with a possible D match to TRBD1 (6 bases). This CDR3 has 15 residues. Germline V gene lookup returns CDR1 LGHNA and CDR2 YSLEER. Trimming took 2 bases from V and 6 from J, leaving 13 bases between them. DNA of the CDR3: TGCGCCAGCAGCCAAAACAGGGCTTTGGCCGGGGAGCTGTTTTTT. This encodes CASSQNRALAGELFF.

This chain connects TRBV7-9 to TRBJ1-6; TRBD1 is a possible D gene (6 bases). Trimming left V 5 bases short and J 13 bases short, with 21 bases between. This CDR3 contains 15 residues. The germline V gene has CDR1 SEHNR and CDR2 FQNEAQ (reference sequence). The CDR3 region has the DNA TGTGCCAGCAGCCTGGGGGCGTGGCAAACCGAGCCCCTCCACTTT. Residues: CASSLGAWQTEPLHF.

The chain uses TRBV5-1 and TRBJ1-2; weak D call: TRBD1 (6 bases). This CDR3 comprises 14 residues. V was shortened by 0 bases and J by 3 bases, with 9 bases between the two germline ends. CDR1 is SGHRS, CDR2 YFSETQ, per germline. The CDR3 here is CASSLGPGDYGYTF. The CDR3 region has the DNA TGCGCCAGCAGCTTGGGGCCAGGGGACTATGGCTACACCTTC.

A few counts support this clone. The junction departs from germline at one end; a sequencing error may be responsible. V is TRBV4-3 and J is TRBJ1-2, with 7 bases identical to TRBD1. Germline-derived CDR1 and CDR2 are LGHNA and YSLEER. The CDR3 has 12 amino acids. The CDR3 loop reads CASSRNRGPRIF. The CDR3 DNA follows: TGCGCCAGCAGCCGAAACAGGGGCCCTAGAATCTTC.

This rearrangement joins TRBV4-1 to TRBJ2-2; 11 bases are a match to TRBD1. V gave up 4 bases and J gave up 4 bases; unmatched junction bases: 5. The CDR3 covers 16 residues. Germline lookup yields CDR1 MGHRA and CDR2 YSYEKL. The CDR3 DNA reads as TGCGCCAGCAGCCTTGGACAGGGGGCAGGCACCGGGGAGCTGTTTTTT. This sequence encodes CASSLGQGAGTGELFF.

The V gene is TRBV6-1, the J gene TRBJ2-7; no definite D call. V dropped 0 bases and J dropped 3 bases, with 12 bases sitting between them. The germline gives CDR1 MNHNS, CDR2 SASEGT. This CDR3 contains 15 residues. CDR3 sequence (DNA): TGTGCCAGCAGTGAAGCGCTCAGTTCCCGCTACGAGCAGTACTTC. Translation: CASSEALSSRYEQYF.